A single sample gave rise to the 17 T cell receptor beta chains below, sequenced in a study of cytomegalovirus exposure and HLA in healthy donors. Primers included in the PCR were 60 Vbeta and 13 Jbeta primers. Here immunoSEQ multiplex PCR was the method, and the copy in TCRdb shows in-frame clones only, minus some. Here the sample spans around 150,000 clones, 75% to 85% being singletons. The sequencing sample was made of PBMCs. The receptor set was obtained from a girl under 10 years old in good health and CMV-seropositive.

The rearrangement uses TRBV30 and TRBJ2-3; 9 positions match TRBD1. This CDR3 has 15 residues. The junction had 10 bases not matched to a gene; V was cut back by 6 bases and J by 3 bases. The V gene's germline CDR1 is GTSNPN and CDR2 SVGIG (reference sequence). In DNA form, the CDR3 reads TGTGCCTGCCTGATCCGGGACAGGGAAACAGATACGCAGTATTTT. Amino acid sequence: CACLIRDRETDTQYF.

This chain uses TRBV4-1 with TRBJ1-3; TRBD1 matches at 9 bases. The CDR3 has 16 residues. Per germline, CDR1 MGHRA and CDR2 YSYEKL. V was pared by 4 bases and J by 5 bases, with 9 bases of the junction left unmatched. DNA of the CDR3: TGCGCCAGCAGCCTACGACTACAGGGGGCTAGAAACACCATATATTTT. Its protein is CASSLRLQGARNTIYF.

J is TRBJ1-6 and V is TRBV19, with D perhaps matching TRBD1 (6 bases). The V and J ends lost 3 bases and 7 bases respectively, with 13 bases between them. Looked up from germline, CDR1 is LNHDA and CDR2 is SQIVND (reference sequence). The CDR3 contains 15 residues. In nucleotides, the CDR3 is TGTGCCAGTAGTATTGTGGGCAGGGGAAATTCACCCCTCCACTTT. Translating gives CASSIVGRGNSPLHF.

V is TRBV5-1 and J is TRBJ2-1; 7 bases map to TRBD1. Germline V gives CDR1 SGHRS, CDR2 YFSETQ. The CDR3 totals 13 residues. The trim removed 4 bases at V and 4 bases at J, leaving 2 bases unmatched. In nucleotides, the CDR3 is TGCGCCAGCAGCCGGGACAGTTACAATGAGCAGTTCTTC. It translates to CASSRDSYNEQFF.

This clone was seen once. The rearrangement links TRBV28 to TRBJ2-5; 14 bases match TRBD2. J gave up 1 base and V 4 bases, and 2 bases lay outside the gene matches. Germline CDR1 is MDHEN and CDR2 is SYDVKM. CDR3 size: 16 residues. The CDR3 spells CASSSGTSGSQETQYF. CDR3 nucleotides: TGTGCCAGCAGTTCAGGGACTAGCGGGAGCCAAGAGACCCAGTACTTC.

This sequence joins TRBV7-9 and TRBJ1-1; a possible D gene is TRBD1 (5 bases). V lost 5 bases and J lost 11, with 18 bases in between. Germline values: CDR1 SEHNR, CDR2 FQNEAQ (reference sequence). The CDR3 loop spans 13 amino acids. The CDR3 bases are TGTGCCAGCAGCCGAGACCAAGACAGTTCCGCTTTCTTT. Protein sequence: CASSRDQDSSAFF. Using reference TRBV7-9 and TRBJ1-1 for the parts outside the CDR3, the full variable domain is DTGVSQNPRHKITKRGQNVTFRCDPISEHNRLYWYRQTLGQGPEFLTYFQNEAQLEKSRLLSDRFSAERPKGSFSTLEIQRTEQGDSAMYLCASSRDQDSSAFFGQGTRLTVV.

The chain has TRBV10-3 and TRBJ2-2; TRBD2 matches 7 bases. The trim removed 6 bases at V and 5 bases at J, leaving 9 bases unmatched. Germline V CDR1 and CDR2: ENHRY, SYGVKD. There are 15 residues in the CDR3. CDR3 loop: CAIRREGRGTGELFF. In DNA, the CDR3 is TGTGCCATCAGAAGGGAGGGCCGAGGGACCGGGGAGCTGTTTTTT.

This chain connects TRBV5-1 to TRBJ1-1, with unresolved D. V dropped 0 bases and J dropped 1 base, with 25 bases sitting between them. The CDR3 contains 20 residues. Germline assignment: CDR1 SGHRS and CDR2 YFSETQ. This CDR3 is CASSLVAPHVGDPPNTEAFF. The CDR3 bases are TGCGCCAGCAGCTTGGTTGCCCCCCACGTGGGAGACCCTCCGAACACTGAAGCTTTCTTT.

V usage is TRBV4-1 and J usage is TRBJ1-1; unclear D gene. The germline V and J ends were trimmed by 0 bases and 3 bases, with 17 bases remaining between them. The V gene's germline CDR1 is MGHRA and CDR2 YSYEKL. CDR3 size: 17 residues. Here the CDR3 DNA reads TGCGCCAGCAGCCAAGACCCGGCGGGATGGGTTTACACTGAAGCTTTCTTT. Amino acids: CASSQDPAGWVYTEAFF.

V is TRBV4-1 and J is TRBJ2-5; 10 nucleotides match TRBD2. The CDR3 contains 17 residues. The V segment lost 0 bases and the J segment 1 base; nucleotides outside the gene matches: 5. Germline V gene data show CDR1 as MGHRA and CDR2 as YSYEKL. The CDR3 sequence is CASSQDRASGGQETQYF. For the CDR3, the DNA is TGCGCCAGCAGCCAAGATAGGGCTAGCGGGGGCCAAGAGACCCAGTACTTC.

V and J are TRBV28 and TRBJ2-7; maybe TRBD1 (6 bases). Trimming took off 2 bases at V and 5 bases at J, with 7 bases between the two ends. This CDR3 contains 12 residues. Germline CDR1 MDHEN, CDR2 SYDVKM. The chain's CDR3 is CASSLPGDEQYF. CDR3 sequence (DNA): TGTGCCAGCAGTTTACCAGGGGACGAGCAGTACTTC. The full variable domain, completed using reference TRBV28 and TRBJ2-7, is DVKVTQSSRYLVKRTGEKVFLECVQDMDHENMFWYRQDPGLGLRLIYFSYDVKMKEKGDIPEGYSVSREKKERFSLILESASTNQTSMYLCASSLPGDEQYFGPGTRLTVT.

CDR3 nucleotides: TGTGCCAGCAGCTTTTCAGGGCCCAATCAGCCCCAGCATTTT. Translating gives CASSFSGPNQPQHF. J is TRBJ1-5 and V is TRBV5-6; a weak D match, TRBD1 (5 bases). The CDR3 runs to 14 residues. From germline, CDR1 is SGHDT and CDR2 YYEEEE. Trimming took off 2 bases at V and 3 bases at J, with 9 bases between the two ends.

The chain has TRBV30 and TRBJ2-3; 11 nucleotides agree with TRBD2. V was clipped by 3 bases and J by 8 bases; unmatched bases: 19. Germline loops: CDR1 GTSNPN, CDR2 SVGIG (reference sequence). There are 18 residues in the CDR3. The CDR3 region is CAWRPPSGLAGAPGTQYF. The CDR3 DNA reads TGTGCCTGGAGGCCCCCTTCTGGACTAGCGGGCGCCCCCGGTACGCAGTATTTT. Based on the CDR3 plus reference TRBV30 and TRBJ2-3, the full variable domain is SQTIHQWPATLVQPVGSPLSLECTVEGTSNPNLYWYRQAAGRGLQLLFYSVGIGQISSEVPQNLSASRPQDRQFILSSKKLLLSDSGFYLCAWRPPSGLAGAPGTQYFGPGTRLTVL.

In DNA, the CDR3 is TGTGCCAGCAGTGACTCGGACTCCTCCTCCTACAATGAGCAGTTCTTC. Encoded protein: CASSDSDSSSYNEQFF. The chain uses TRBV6-4 and TRBJ2-1, with D perhaps TRBD2 (5 bases). CDR3 length: 16 amino acids. V was clipped by 0 bases and J by 0 bases, with 9 bases between them. Germline values: CDR1 MRHNA, CDR2 SNTAGT.

This clone has more than one count but fewer than ten. The chain employs TRBV2 and TRBJ1-3; 8 bases map to TRBD1. This CDR3 region has 15 residues. Germline trimming cut 2 bases from V and 5 bases from J; bases unmatched to any gene: 5. Germline loops: CDR1 SNHLY, CDR2 FYNNEI. DNA for the CDR3: TGTGCCAGCAGTGAACGGCAGGGGGCTAGAAACACCATATATTTT. It codes for CASSERQGARNTIYF. The whole variable domain, remainder taken from reference TRBV2 and TRBJ1-3, is EPEVTQTPSHQVTQMGQEVILRCVPISNHLYFYWYRQILGQKVEFLVSFYNNEISEKSEIFDDQFSVERPDGSNFTLKIRSTKLEDSAMYFCASSERQGARNTIYFGEGSWLTVV.

This clone has a handful of counts. This sequence joins TRBV5-6 and TRBJ2-7; a possible D gene is TRBD1 (6 bases). CDR1 and CDR2 from the germline V gene are SGHDT and YYEEEE. The CDR3 runs to 14 residues. V lost 3 bases and J 0 bases, leaving 10 bases between the germline ends. The CDR3 reads CASSWGQASYEQYF. The CDR3 nucleotides are TGTGCCAGCAGCTGGGGACAAGCCTCCTACGAGCAGTACTTC. Full variable domain (missing parts from reference TRBV5-6 and TRBJ2-7): DAGVTQSPTHLIKTRGQQVTLRCSPKSGHDTVSWYQQALGQGPQFIFQYYEEEERQRGNFPDRFSGHQFPNYSSELNVNALLLGDSALYLCASSWGQASYEQYFGPGTRLTVT.

There are a few counts of this clone. As DNA, the CDR3 is TGTGCCATCGGCCGGACTAGCGGGAGAGGGGAGACCCAGTACTTC. Residues: CAIGRTSGRGETQYF. The chain uses TRBV10-3 and TRBJ2-5; 13 nucleotides agree with TRBD2. The CDR3 contains 15 residues. Germline CDR1 and CDR2: ENHRY and SYGVKD. The junction had 8 bases not matched to a gene; V was cut back by 8 bases and J by 5 bases.